The T cell receptor beta chain described here comes from a study of blood T cell repertoires in COVID-19. TCRdb's copy holds only in-frame clones and misses some; the assay was immunoSEQ multiplex PCR. The top ten clones hold 0.75% to 1% of a sample with about 270,000 clones, 88% of them seen once. V shed 5 bases, J shed 0 bases, and the junction held 9 bases outside the gene matches. The length of the CDR3 is 18 residues. CDR1 MNHNY and CDR2 SVGAGI come from the germline V gene (reference sequence). The material sequenced was PBMCs or T cells enriched from blood (not recorded which). The origin of this receptor is a woman younger than 45 who had recovered from COVID-19. The chain joins TRBV6-6 to TRBJ2-4; 11 bases map to TRBD1. In DNA form, the CDR3 reads TGTGCCAGCAGTCCACGGGACAGGGGGATCCTAGCCAAAAACATTCAGTACTTC. It encodes CASSPRDRGILAKNIQYF.